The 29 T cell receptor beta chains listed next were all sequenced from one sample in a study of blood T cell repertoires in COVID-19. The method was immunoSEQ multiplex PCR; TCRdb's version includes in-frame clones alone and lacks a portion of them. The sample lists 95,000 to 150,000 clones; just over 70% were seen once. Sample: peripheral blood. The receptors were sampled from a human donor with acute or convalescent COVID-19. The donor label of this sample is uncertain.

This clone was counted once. The CDR3 loop is CATSDPARLAGGPETQYF. CDR3 bases: TGTGCCACCAGTGACCCTGCTCGACTAGCGGGGGGGCCTGAGACGCAGTATTTT. This chain uses TRBV24-1 with TRBJ2-3, with 14 bases matching TRBD2. Looked up from germline, CDR1 is KGHDR and CDR2 is SFDVKD. V lost 4 bases, J lost 9 bases, and 14 bases stayed unmatched. The length of the CDR3 is 18 residues.

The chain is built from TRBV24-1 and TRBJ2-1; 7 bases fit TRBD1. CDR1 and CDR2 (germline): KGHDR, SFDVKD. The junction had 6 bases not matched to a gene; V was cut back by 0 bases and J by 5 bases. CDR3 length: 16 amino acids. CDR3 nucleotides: TGTGCCACCAGTGATTTGAGACAGGGTGGAAACAATGAGCAGTTCTTC. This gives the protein CATSDLRQGGNNEQFF.

The CDR3: CASVAGGPSYNEQFF. The CDR3 DNA reads as TGCGCCAGCGTAGCGGGGGGCCCCTCCTACAATGAGCAGTTCTTC. V is TRBV5-1 and J is TRBJ2-1; TRBD2 agrees at 10 bases. The J segment lost 0 bases and the V segment lost 7 bases, leaving 4 bases of the junction unmatched. The CDR3 covers 15 residues. CDR1 is SGHRS and CDR2 is YFSETQ in the germline V gene.

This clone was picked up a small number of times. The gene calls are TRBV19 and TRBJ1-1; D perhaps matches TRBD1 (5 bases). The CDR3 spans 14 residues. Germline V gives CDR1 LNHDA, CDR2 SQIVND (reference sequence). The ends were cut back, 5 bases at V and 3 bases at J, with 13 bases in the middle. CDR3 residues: CASSSAGRYTEAFF. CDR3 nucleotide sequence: TGTGCCAGTAGTTCCGCAGGGAGGTACACTGAAGCTTTCTTT.

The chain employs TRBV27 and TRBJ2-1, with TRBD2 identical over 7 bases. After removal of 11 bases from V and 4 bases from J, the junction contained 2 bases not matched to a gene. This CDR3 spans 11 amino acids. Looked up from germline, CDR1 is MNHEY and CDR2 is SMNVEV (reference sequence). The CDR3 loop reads CACGRYNEQFF. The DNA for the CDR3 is TGTGCCTGCGGGAGATACAATGAGCAGTTCTTC.

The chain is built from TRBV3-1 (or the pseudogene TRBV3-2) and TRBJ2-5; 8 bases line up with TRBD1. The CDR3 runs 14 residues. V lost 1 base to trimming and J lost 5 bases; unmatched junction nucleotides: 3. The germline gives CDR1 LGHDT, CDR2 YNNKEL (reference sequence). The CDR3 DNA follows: TGTGCCAGCAGCCAAGGGACAGGGTCGGAGACCCAGTACTTC. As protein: CASSQGTGSETQYF.

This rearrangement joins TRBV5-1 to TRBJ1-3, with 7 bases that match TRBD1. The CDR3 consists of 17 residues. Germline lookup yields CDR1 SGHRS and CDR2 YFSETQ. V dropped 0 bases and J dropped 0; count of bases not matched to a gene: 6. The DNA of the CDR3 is TGCGCCAGCAGCTTGGCCCAGACAGGGATCTCTGGAAACACCATATATTTT. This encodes CASSLAQTGISGNTIYF.

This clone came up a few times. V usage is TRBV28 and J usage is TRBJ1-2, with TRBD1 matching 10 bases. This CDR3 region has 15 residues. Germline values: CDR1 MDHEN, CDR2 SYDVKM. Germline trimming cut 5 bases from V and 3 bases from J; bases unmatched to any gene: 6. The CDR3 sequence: CASSPLGQGDYGYTF. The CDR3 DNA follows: TGTGCCAGCAGTCCCCTCGGACAGGGGGACTATGGCTACACCTTC.

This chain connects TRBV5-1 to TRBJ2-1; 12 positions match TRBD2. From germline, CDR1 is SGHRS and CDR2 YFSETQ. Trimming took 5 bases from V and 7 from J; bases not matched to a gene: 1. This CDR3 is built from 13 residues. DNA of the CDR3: TGCGCCAGCAGGACTAGCGGGGGTAATGAGCAGTTCTTC. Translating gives CASRTSGGNEQFF.

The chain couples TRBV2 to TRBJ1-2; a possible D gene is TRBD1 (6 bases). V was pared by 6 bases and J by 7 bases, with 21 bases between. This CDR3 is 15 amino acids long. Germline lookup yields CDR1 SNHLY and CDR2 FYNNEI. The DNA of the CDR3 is TGTGCCAGCAGGGATAGCGGGACACCCGGCTTTGGCTACACCTTC. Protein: CASRDSGTPGFGYTF.

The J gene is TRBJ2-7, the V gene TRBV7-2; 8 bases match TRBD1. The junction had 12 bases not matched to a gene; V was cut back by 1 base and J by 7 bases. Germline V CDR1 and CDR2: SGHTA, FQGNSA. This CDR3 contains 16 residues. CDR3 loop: CASSLEGGQGRREQYF. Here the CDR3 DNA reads TGTGCCAGCAGCTTAGAGGGCGGACAGGGACGGAGGGAGCAGTACTTC.

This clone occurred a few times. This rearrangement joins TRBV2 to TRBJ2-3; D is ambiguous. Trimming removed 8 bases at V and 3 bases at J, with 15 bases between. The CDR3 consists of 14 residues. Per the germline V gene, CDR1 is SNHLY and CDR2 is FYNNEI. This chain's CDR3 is CASAQWSVTDTQYF. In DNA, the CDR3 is TGTGCCAGCGCTCAGTGGAGCGTTACAGATACGCAGTATTTT.

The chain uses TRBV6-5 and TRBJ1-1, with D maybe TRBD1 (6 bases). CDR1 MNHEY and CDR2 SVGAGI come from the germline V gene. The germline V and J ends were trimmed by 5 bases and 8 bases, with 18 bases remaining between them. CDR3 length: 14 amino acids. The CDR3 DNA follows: TGTGCCAGCAGTCCCAGGGGACACAGGTCGGAAGCTTTCTTT. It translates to CASSPRGHRSEAFF.

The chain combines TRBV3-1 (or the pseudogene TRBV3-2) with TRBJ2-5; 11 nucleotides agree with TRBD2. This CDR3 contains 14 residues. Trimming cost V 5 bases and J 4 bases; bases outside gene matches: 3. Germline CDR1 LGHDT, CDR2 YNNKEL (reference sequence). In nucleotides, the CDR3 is TGTGCCAGCAGCTCTAGCGGGGGGTTAGAGACCCAGTACTTC. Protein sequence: CASSSSGGLETQYF.

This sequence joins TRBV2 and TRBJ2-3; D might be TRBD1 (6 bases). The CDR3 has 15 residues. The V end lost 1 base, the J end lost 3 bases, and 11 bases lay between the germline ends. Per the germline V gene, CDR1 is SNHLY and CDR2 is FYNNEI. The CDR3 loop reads CASSEDRVETDTQYF. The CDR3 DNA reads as TGTGCCAGCAGTGAAGACAGGGTGGAAACAGATACGCAGTATTTT.

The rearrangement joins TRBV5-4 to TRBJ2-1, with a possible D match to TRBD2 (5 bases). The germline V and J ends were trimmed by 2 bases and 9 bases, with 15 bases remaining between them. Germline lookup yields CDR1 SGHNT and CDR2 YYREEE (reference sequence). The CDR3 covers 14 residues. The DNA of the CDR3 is TGTGCCAGCAGCTTTGATCCCTCCCGGGGTGAGCAGTTCTTC. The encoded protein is CASSFDPSRGEQFF.

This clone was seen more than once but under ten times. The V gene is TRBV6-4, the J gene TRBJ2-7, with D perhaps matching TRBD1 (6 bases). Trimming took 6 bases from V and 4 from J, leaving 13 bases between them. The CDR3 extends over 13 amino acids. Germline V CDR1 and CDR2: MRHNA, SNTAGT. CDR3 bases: TGTGCCAGCAGCCGACAGGTGGGGTACGAGCAGTACGTC. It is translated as CASSRQVGYEQYV.

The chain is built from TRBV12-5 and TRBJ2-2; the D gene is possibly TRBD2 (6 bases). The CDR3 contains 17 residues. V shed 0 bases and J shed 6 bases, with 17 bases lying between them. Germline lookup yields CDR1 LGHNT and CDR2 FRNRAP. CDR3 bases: TGTGCTAGTGGTTTGGTACCAGGCTCGGGGGTGTCCGGGGAGCTGTTTTTT. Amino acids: CASGLVPGSGVSGELFF.

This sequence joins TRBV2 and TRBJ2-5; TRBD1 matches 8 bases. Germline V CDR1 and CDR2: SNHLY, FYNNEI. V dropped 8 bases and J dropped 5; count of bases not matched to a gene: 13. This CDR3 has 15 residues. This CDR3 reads CASARWQGAGETQYF. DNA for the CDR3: TGTGCCAGCGCTCGGTGGCAGGGGGCCGGGGAGACCCAGTACTTC.

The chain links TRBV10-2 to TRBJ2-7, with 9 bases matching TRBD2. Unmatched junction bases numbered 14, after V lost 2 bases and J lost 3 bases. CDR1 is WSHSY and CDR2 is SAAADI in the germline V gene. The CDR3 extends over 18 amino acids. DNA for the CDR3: TGCGCCAGCAGTGAGATAGAGCTAGCGGGGACACCTAGCTACGAGCAGTACTTC. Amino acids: CASSEIELAGTPSYEQYF.

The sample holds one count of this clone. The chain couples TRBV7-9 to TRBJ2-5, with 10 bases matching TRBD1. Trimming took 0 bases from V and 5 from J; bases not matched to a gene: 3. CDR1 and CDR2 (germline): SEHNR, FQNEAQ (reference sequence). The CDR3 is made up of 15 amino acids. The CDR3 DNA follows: TGTGCCAGCAGCTTAGCGGGGACAGGGGTGGAGACCCAGTACTTC. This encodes CASSLAGTGVETQYF.

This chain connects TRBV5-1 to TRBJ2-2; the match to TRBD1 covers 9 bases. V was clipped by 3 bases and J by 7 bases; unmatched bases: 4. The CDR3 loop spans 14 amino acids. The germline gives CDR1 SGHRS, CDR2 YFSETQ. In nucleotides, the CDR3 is TGCGCCAGCAGCTGGGACAGGGCTAGCGGGGAGCTGTTTTTT. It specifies CASSWDRASGELFF.

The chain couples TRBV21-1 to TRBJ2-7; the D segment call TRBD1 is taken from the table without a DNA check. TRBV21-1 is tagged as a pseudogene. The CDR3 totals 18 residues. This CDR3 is CASSPRRWPGQGGYEQYV. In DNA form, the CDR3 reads TGTGCCAGCAGCCCGAGGAGGTGGCCGGGACAGGGAGGGTACGAGCAGTACGTC.

The CDR3 DNA reads as TGTGCCAGCAGCCAAGATAACTGGGAAGCTTTCTTT. Residues: CASSQDNWEAFF. The J gene is TRBJ1-1, the V gene TRBV3-1 (or the pseudogene TRBV3-2); the D is unclear. This CDR3 contains 12 residues. Germline V CDR1 and CDR2: LGHDT, YNNKEL (reference sequence). V lost 0 bases, J lost 8 bases, and 7 bases lay in between.

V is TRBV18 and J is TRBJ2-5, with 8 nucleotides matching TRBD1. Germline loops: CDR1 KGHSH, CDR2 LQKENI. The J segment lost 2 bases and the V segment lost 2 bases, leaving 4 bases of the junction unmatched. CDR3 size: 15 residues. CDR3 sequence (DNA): TGTGCCAGCTCACCAGGGCACAGGGGGCAAGAGACCCAGTACTTC. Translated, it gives CASSPGHRGQETQYF.

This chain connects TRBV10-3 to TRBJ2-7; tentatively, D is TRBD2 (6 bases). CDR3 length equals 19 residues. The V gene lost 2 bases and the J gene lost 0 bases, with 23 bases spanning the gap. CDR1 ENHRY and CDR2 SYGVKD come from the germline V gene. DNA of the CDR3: TGTGCCATCAGTGAGAATAAATCCGCCGGACTATCGACCTCCTACGAGCAGTACGTC. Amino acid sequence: CAISENKSAGLSTSYEQYV.

CDR3 region: CASRRQGNEKLFF. The CDR3 DNA sequence: TGTGCCAGCAGAAGACAGGGGAATGAAAAACTGTTTTTT. The rearrangement joins TRBV12-3 or TRBV12-4 to TRBJ1-4; 8 bases are shared with TRBD1. The CDR3 has 13 amino acids. The V and J ends lost 6 bases and 5 bases, in that order; junction bases with no gene match: 2.

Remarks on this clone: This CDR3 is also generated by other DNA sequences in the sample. CDR3 DNA sequence: TGCGCCAGCAGCTTGGGCCCCGGGGAGACCCAGTACTTC. This translates into CASSLGPGETQYF. V gene TRBV5-1 combines with J gene TRBJ2-5; D is unresolved. The CDR3 extends over 13 amino acids. V gave up 0 bases and J gave up 5 bases, with 8 bases separating them. Germline CDR1 SGHRS, CDR2 YFSETQ.

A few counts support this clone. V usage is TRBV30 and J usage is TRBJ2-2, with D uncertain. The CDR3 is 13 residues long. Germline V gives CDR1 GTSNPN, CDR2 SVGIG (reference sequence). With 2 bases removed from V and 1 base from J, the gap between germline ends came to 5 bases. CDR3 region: CAWSRRNTGELFF. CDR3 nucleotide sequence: TGTGCCTGGAGTAGGAGGAACACCGGGGAGCTGTTTTTT.